This T cell receptor beta chain comes out of a study of spatial heterogeneity in lung cancer. The wider study: Donation came from approximately 69 patients with untreated early-stage non-small cell lung cancer.

V was shortened by 0 bases and J by 9 bases, with 11 bases between the two germline ends. CDR3 length: 13 residues. Germline CDR1 reads LGHDT; CDR2 reads YNNKEL (reference sequence). MiXCR, run by TCRdb on the 5' RACE reads, gives a single entry per CDR3 protein. The data show fewer than 55,000 distinct CDR3 sequences, with less than 9% seen just once and around 35% held by the top ten. In its sample, this clonotype was seen a few times. Regarding time point: blood at routine non-recurrence follow-up after resection. Whole RNA from tumor, nontumor lung or frozen PBMC was sequenced unsorted. The receptor's source is a female donor with early-stage non-small cell lung cancer. The material sequenced was PBMCs, taken at follow-up. The V and J genes are TRBV3-1 and TRBJ2-5; unclear D gene. CDR3: CASSQDMGLAQYF. Here the CDR3 DNA reads TGTGCCAGCAGCCAAGATATGGGTTTGGCCCAGTACTTC.